The rows below give T cell receptor beta chains drawn from one sample of a study of shared clonotypes between healthy human individuals. Libraries were prepared by immunoSEQ multiplex PCR; TCRdb keeps only in-frame clonotypes and omits some of them. The data hold about a million clones, with around 75% observed a single time. Source material: memory CD4+ T cells sorted from blood. These TCRs come from a man between 18 and 29 years old in good health. Both conserved end residues are part of each CDR3. A D gene is named only where the DNA matches it firmly. A clone size is listed for some rows: how often the clone was seen (once, few, many), or a class if it is expanded.

V gene	clone size	D gene	J gene	CDR3 protein	CDR3 DNA
TRBV29-1	-	TRBD1	TRBJ2-1	CSGGQGGAYNEQFF	TGCAGCGGTGGACAGGGGGGCGCCTACAATGAGCAGTTCTTC
TRBV10-3	-	-	TRBJ1-2	CAISELGMSNYGYTF	TGTGCCATCAGTGAGTTGGGGATGTCTAACTATGGCTACACCTTC
TRBV5-4	-	-	TRBJ1-5	CASSLAVTNQPQHF	TGTGCCAGCAGCTTGGCGGTGACTAATCAGCCCCAGCATTTT
TRBV18	few	-	TRBJ1-1	CASCQELNTEAFF	TGTGCCAGCTGTCAGGAACTGAACACTGAAGCTTTCTTT
TRBV28	-	TRBD1	TRBJ1-3	CASTIPGQISGNTIYF	TGTGCCAGCACCATTCCGGGACAGATCTCTGGAAACACCATATATTTT
TRBV5-1	-	TRBD1	TRBJ2-2	CASSADRGPTGELFF	TGCGCCAGCAGCGCGGACAGGGGCCCTACCGGGGAGCTGTTTTTT
TRBV29-1	once	-	TRBJ2-7	CSVARGANEQYF	TGCAGCGTCGCGAGGGGGGCCAACGAGCAGTACTTC
TRBV5-1	-	-	TRBJ2-3	CASTQVGGGANTQYF	TGCGCCAGCACCCAAGTAGGAGGTGGGGCTAATACGCAGTATTTT
TRBV6-6	-	TRBD1	TRBJ2-7	CASRDRGPYEQYF	TGTGCCAGCCGGGACAGGGGTCCCTACGAGCAGTACTTC
TRBV19	few	TRBD1	TRBJ1-1	CASSMGTGRSMNTEAFF	TGTGCCAGTAGTATGGGGACAGGGAGGTCCATGAACACTGAAGCTTTCTTT
TRBV5-4	-	-	TRBJ2-3	CASSLGQTTDTQYF	TGTGCCAGCAGCTTGGGGCAGACCACAGATACGCAGTATTTT
TRBV5-1	-	-	TRBJ2-7	CASSLGLGEQYF	TGCGCCAGCAGCTTGGGGTTGGGTGAGCAGTACTTC
TRBV6-5	-	TRBD1	TRBJ2-7	CASSYSTTGGSYEQYF	TGTGCCAGCAGTTACTCCACGACAGGGGGCTCCTACGAGCAGTACTTC
TRBV19	-	TRBD2	TRBJ2-3	CASSPPGLAGVYDTQYF	TGTGCCAGTAGTCCCCCGGGACTAGCGGGAGTCTACGATACGCAGTATTTT
TRBV5-6	once	-	TRBJ2-1	CASSYRSGGARMNEQFF	TGTGCCAGCAGCTACCGGTCAGGGGGGGCAAGGATGAATGAGCAGTTCTTC
TRBV4-1	-	-	TRBJ2-3	CASSQKRGGYTDTQYF	TGCGCCAGCAGCCAAAAAAGGGGGGGATACACAGATACGCAGTATTTT
TRBV6-5	once	TRBD2	TRBJ2-1	CASIGLAGGNEQFF	TGTGCCAGCATCGGTCTAGCGGGAGGCAATGAGCAGTTCTTC
TRBV5-6	-	-	TRBJ1-1	CASSRGGNPEAFF	TGTGCCAGCAGCCGTGGAGGGAATCCTGAAGCTTTCTTT
TRBV28	-	-	TRBJ1-2	CASSFTGYGYTF	TGTGCCAGCAGTTTTACGGGTTATGGCTACACCTTC
TRBV5-1	few	TRBD2	TRBJ2-4	CASSSTSGGKNIQYF	TGCGCCAGCAGCTCGACTAGCGGGGGCAAAAACATTCAGTACTTC
TRBV28	-	-	TRBJ1-2	CASENRVWGYTF	TGTGCCAGCGAGAACAGGGTTTGGGGCTACACCTTC
TRBV11-2	-	-	TRBJ2-5	CASSPGHGRETQYF	TGTGCCAGCAGCCCCGGGCACGGAAGAGAGACCCAGTACTTC
TRBV28	few	-	TRBJ1-5	CASSTPGINDQPQHF	TGTGCCAGCAGCACTCCGGGGATCAACGATCAGCCCCAGCATTTT
TRBV5-6	-	-	TRBJ1-3	CASSFQGQGNTIYF	TGTGCCAGCAGCTTTCAAGGACAGGGAAACACCATATATTTT
TRBV30	few	TRBD1	TRBJ1-2	CAWSVQGAEGYGYTF	TGTGCCTGGAGTGTACAGGGGGCGGAAGGCTATGGCTACACCTTC
TRBV30	few	-	TRBJ1-5	CAWSPGGWEPQHF	TGTGCCTGGAGTCCCGGGGGATGGGAGCCCCAGCATTTT
TRBV30	-	-	TRBJ1-2	CAWSVRKYGYTF	TGTGCCTGGAGTGTACGTAAATATGGCTACACCTTC
TRBV7-8	-	-	TRBJ1-6	CASNSGIRNSPLHF	TGTGCCAGCAACTCGGGTATTCGTAATTCACCCCTCCACTTT
TRBV4-2	few	TRBD1	TRBJ2-7	CASSQERAGGPYEQYF	TGTGCCAGCAGCCAAGAGCGCGCAGGGGGCCCCTACGAGCAGTACTTC
TRBV6-5	-	-	TRBJ1-6	CASSKRRELSPLHF	TGTGCCAGCAGTAAACGCCGGGAACTTTCACCCCTCCACTTT
TRBV6-6	-	-	TRBJ1-4	CASSWGTADNEKLFF	TGTGCCAGCAGTTGGGGGACGGCCGATAATGAAAAACTGTTTTTT
TRBV7-6	-	TRBD2	TRBJ2-5	CASSFGLAGGIARETQYF	TGTGCCAGCAGCTTCGGACTAGCGGGAGGGATAGCACGAGAGACCCAGTACTTC
TRBV7-9	-	TRBD2	TRBJ2-2	CASSPIGGSTGELFF	TGTGCCAGCAGCCCAATCGGGGGGTCCACCGGGGAGCTGTTTTTT
TRBV19	-	-	TRBJ1-5	CASSPKQGLSNQPQHF	TGTGCCAGTAGTCCCAAACAGGGCCTTAGCAATCAGCCCCAGCATTTT
TRBV25-1	-	-	TRBJ2-1	CASSLSGYSYNEQFF	TGTGCCAGCAGTTTATCCGGGTACTCCTACAATGAGCAGTTCTTC
TRBV5-1	many	-	TRBJ1-1	CASSLVGGLNTEAFF	TGCGCCAGCAGCTTGGTCGGGGGATTGAACACTGAAGCTTTCTTT
TRBV6-6	-	-	TRBJ2-7	CAAAASYEQYF	TGTGCCGCGGCGGCCAGTTACGAGCAGTACTTC
TRBV27	-	TRBD1	TRBJ2-2	CASSFKYLRDRGTGELFF	TGTGCCAGCAGTTTTAAGTATCTTCGGGACAGGGGAACCGGGGAGCTGTTTTTT
TRBV7-6	few	TRBD1	TRBJ2-7	CASSLDVPGQGKGYEQYF	TGTGCCAGCAGCTTAGACGTCCCGGGACAGGGAAAGGGTTACGAGCAGTACTTC
TRBV11-2	-	-	TRBJ1-3	CASSRTDSGNTIYF	TGTGCCAGCAGCCGGACAGACTCTGGAAACACCATATATTTT
TRBV2	-	-	TRBJ1-5	CASSGRTVLSLVSNQPQHF	TGTGCCAGCTCTGGCCGAACGGTCCTAAGCCTAGTTAGCAATCAGCCCCAGCATTTT
TRBV6-6	-	-	TRBJ1-5	CASEKGTAWDNQPQHF	TGTGCCAGCGAGAAGGGAACAGCCTGGGACAATCAGCCCCAGCATTTT
TRBV28	-	-	TRBJ2-3	CASSTLTDTQYF	TGTGCCAGCAGTACACTCACAGATACGCAGTATTTT
TRBV30	few	-	TRBJ2-7	CACTRDTQKQYF	TGTGCCTGCACCCGGGACACCCAAAAGCAGTACTTC
TRBV27	few	-	TRBJ1-2	CASSLSGPWNGYTF	TGTGCCAGCAGTTTATCCGGACCTTGGAATGGCTACACCTTC
TRBV28	-	TRBD2	TRBJ2-3	CASSSSTSGVRTDTQYF	TGTGCCAGCAGTTCCTCTACTAGCGGGGTTCGCACAGATACGCAGTATTTT
TRBV27	few	-	TRBJ2-7	CASSPRRGGYEQYF	TGTGCCAGCAGTCCTCGTAGGGGCGGCTACGAGCAGTACTTC
TRBV6-1	-	-	TRBJ2-5	CASSDLAGQETQYF	TGTGCCAGTAGTGACTTGGCGGGCCAAGAGACCCAGTACTTC
TRBV2	-	-	TRBJ1-3	CASSEGALSGNTIYF	TGTGCCAGCAGTGAGGGGGCTCTCTCTGGAAACACCATATATTTT
TRBV19	-	-	TRBJ2-5	CASSIQGTQETQYF	TGTGCCAGTAGTATCCAAGGGACGCAAGAGACCCAGTACTTC
TRBV30	-	TRBD1	TRBJ2-7	CALRTGRNEQYF	TGTGCCTTACGGACAGGAAGGAACGAGCAGTACTTC
TRBV4-1	-	-	TRBJ2-7	CASSQSPIEGWSEQYF	TGCGCCAGCAGCCAAAGCCCGATTGAGGGTTGGAGCGAGCAGTACTTC
TRBV25-1	-	-	TRBJ1-2	CASSAQASADGYTF	TGTGCCAGCAGTGCTCAGGCGTCTGCGGATGGCTACACCTTC
TRBV12-2	-	-	TRBJ1-1	CASRSGCWTGGNTEAFF	TGTGCAAGTCGCTCAGGATGCTGGACAGGAGGGAACACTGAAGCTTTCTTT